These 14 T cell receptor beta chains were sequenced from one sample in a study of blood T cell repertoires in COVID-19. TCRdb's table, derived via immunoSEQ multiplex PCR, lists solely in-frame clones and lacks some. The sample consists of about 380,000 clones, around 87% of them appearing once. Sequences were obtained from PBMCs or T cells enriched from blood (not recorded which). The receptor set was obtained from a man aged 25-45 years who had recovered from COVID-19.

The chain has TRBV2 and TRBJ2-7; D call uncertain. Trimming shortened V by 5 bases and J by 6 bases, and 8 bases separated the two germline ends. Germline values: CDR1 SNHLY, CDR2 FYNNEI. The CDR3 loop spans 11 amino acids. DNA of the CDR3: TGTGCCAGCAGTCCCTTATCCGAGCAGTACTTC. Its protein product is CASSPLSEQYF.

The CDR3 sequence: CSVEDSGMGTDTQYF. The CDR3 region has the DNA TGCAGCGTTGAAGATTCCGGGATGGGGACAGATACGCAGTATTTT. The chain has TRBV29-1 and TRBJ2-3; maybe TRBD2 (5 bases). V lost 0 bases and J lost 3, with 13 bases in between. CDR1 is SQVTM and CDR2 is ANQGSEA in the germline V gene. The CDR3 length is 15 residues.

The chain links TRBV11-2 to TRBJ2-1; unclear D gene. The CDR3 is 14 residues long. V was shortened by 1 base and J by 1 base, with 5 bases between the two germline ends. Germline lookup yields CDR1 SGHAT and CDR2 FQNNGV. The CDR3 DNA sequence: TGTGCCAGCAGCTTAGCCAGATCCTACAATGAGCAGTTCTTC. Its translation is CASSLARSYNEQFF.

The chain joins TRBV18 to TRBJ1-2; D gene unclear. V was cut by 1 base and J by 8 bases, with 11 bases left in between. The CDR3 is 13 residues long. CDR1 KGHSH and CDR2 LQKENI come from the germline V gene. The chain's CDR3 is CASSPQELVGYTF. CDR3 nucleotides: TGTGCCAGCTCACCACAGGAGCTTGTGGGCTACACCTTC.

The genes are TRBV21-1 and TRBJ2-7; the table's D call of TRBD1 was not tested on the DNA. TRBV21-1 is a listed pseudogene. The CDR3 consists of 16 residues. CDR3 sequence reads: CASSYSAGQGSYEQYF. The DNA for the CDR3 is TGTGCCAGCAGCTATTCGGCGGGACAGGGATCCTACGAGCAGTACTTC.

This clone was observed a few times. CDR3 in DNA: TGTGCCAGCAGAAACTTAGCGGGGGGGACGAACGAGCAGTACTTC. It codes for CASRNLAGGTNEQYF. The rearrangement links TRBV6-5 to TRBJ2-7; 11 bases match TRBD2. Trimming cost V 6 bases and J 5 bases; bases outside gene matches: 9. This CDR3 is 15 amino acids long. Germline CDR1 MNHEY, CDR2 SVGAGI.

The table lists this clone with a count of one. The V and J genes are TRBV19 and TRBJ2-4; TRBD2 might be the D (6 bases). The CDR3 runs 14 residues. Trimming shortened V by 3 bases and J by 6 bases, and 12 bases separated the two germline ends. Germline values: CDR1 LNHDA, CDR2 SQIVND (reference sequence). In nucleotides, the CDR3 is TGTGCCAGTAGTATTCCCGGGACTCTAAACATTCAGTACTTC. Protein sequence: CASSIPGTLNIQYF. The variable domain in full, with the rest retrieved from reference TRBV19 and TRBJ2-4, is DGGITQSPKYLFRKEGQNVTLSCEQNLNHDAMYWYRQDPGQGLRLIYYSQIVNDFQKGDIAEGYSVSREKKESFPLTVTSAQKNPTAFYLCASSIPGTLNIQYFGAGTRLSVL.

The CDR3, as DNA: TGTGCCAGCAGTCTACGGACAGGGGGGGCCGGGGAGCTGTTTTTT. Translated: CASSLRTGGAGELFF. The chain has TRBV7-6 and TRBJ2-2; 10 bases align to TRBD1. The V gene end was trimmed by 6 bases and the J gene end by 6 bases; junction bases not matched to a gene: 7. From germline, CDR1 is SGHVS and CDR2 FNYEAQ. The CDR3 is 15 amino acids. The complete variable domain, with remaining parts taken from reference TRBV7-6 and TRBJ2-2, reads GAGVSQSPRYKVTKRGQDVALRCDPISGHVSLYWYRQALGQGPEFLTYFNYEAQQDKSGLPNDRFSAERPEGSISTLTIQRTEQRDSAMYRCASSLRTGGAGELFFGEGSRLTVL.

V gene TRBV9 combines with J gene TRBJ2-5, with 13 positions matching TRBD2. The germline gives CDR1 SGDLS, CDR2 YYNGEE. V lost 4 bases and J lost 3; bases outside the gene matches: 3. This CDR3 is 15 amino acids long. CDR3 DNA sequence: TGTGCCAGCAGCTGGGGGACTAGCGGGGAAGAGACCCAGTACTTC. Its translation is CASSWGTSGEETQYF.

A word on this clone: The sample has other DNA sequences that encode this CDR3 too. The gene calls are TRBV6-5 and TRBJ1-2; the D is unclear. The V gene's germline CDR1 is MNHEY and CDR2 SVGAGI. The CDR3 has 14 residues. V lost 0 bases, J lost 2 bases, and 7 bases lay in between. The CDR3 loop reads CASSYSSVNYGYTF. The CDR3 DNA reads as TGTGCCAGCAGTTACTCTTCAGTGAACTATGGCTACACCTTC.

The CDR3 sequence is CASSLGAGNSPLHF. CDR3 nucleotides: TGTGCCAGCAGCTTGGGGGCGGGTAATTCACCCCTCCACTTT. The V and J genes are TRBV3-1 (or the pseudogene TRBV3-2) and TRBJ1-6, with a possible D match to TRBD1 (6 bases). The germline gives CDR1 LGHDT, CDR2 YNNKEL (reference sequence). V dropped 5 bases and J dropped 6 bases, with 11 bases sitting between them. The CDR3 has 14 residues.

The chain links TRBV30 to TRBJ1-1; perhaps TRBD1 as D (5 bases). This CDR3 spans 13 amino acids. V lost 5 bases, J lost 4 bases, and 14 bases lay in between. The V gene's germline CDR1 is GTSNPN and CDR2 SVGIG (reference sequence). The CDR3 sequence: CAWGQGAGTEAFF. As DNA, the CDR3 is TGTGCCTGGGGGCAAGGGGCTGGCACTGAAGCTTTCTTT.

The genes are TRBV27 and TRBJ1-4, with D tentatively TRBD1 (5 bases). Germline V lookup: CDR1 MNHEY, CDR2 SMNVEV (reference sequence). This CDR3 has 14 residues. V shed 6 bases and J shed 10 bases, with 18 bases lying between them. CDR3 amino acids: CASRSWGDQGKLFF. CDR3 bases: TGTGCCAGCAGATCTTGGGGGGATCAGGGAAAACTGTTTTTT.

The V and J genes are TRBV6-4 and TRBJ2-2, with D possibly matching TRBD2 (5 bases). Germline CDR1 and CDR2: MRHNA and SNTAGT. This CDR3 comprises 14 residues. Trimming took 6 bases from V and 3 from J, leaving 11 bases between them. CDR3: CASSLRGYTGELFF. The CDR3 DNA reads TGTGCCAGCAGCCTCCGGGGATACACCGGGGAGCTGTTTTTT.